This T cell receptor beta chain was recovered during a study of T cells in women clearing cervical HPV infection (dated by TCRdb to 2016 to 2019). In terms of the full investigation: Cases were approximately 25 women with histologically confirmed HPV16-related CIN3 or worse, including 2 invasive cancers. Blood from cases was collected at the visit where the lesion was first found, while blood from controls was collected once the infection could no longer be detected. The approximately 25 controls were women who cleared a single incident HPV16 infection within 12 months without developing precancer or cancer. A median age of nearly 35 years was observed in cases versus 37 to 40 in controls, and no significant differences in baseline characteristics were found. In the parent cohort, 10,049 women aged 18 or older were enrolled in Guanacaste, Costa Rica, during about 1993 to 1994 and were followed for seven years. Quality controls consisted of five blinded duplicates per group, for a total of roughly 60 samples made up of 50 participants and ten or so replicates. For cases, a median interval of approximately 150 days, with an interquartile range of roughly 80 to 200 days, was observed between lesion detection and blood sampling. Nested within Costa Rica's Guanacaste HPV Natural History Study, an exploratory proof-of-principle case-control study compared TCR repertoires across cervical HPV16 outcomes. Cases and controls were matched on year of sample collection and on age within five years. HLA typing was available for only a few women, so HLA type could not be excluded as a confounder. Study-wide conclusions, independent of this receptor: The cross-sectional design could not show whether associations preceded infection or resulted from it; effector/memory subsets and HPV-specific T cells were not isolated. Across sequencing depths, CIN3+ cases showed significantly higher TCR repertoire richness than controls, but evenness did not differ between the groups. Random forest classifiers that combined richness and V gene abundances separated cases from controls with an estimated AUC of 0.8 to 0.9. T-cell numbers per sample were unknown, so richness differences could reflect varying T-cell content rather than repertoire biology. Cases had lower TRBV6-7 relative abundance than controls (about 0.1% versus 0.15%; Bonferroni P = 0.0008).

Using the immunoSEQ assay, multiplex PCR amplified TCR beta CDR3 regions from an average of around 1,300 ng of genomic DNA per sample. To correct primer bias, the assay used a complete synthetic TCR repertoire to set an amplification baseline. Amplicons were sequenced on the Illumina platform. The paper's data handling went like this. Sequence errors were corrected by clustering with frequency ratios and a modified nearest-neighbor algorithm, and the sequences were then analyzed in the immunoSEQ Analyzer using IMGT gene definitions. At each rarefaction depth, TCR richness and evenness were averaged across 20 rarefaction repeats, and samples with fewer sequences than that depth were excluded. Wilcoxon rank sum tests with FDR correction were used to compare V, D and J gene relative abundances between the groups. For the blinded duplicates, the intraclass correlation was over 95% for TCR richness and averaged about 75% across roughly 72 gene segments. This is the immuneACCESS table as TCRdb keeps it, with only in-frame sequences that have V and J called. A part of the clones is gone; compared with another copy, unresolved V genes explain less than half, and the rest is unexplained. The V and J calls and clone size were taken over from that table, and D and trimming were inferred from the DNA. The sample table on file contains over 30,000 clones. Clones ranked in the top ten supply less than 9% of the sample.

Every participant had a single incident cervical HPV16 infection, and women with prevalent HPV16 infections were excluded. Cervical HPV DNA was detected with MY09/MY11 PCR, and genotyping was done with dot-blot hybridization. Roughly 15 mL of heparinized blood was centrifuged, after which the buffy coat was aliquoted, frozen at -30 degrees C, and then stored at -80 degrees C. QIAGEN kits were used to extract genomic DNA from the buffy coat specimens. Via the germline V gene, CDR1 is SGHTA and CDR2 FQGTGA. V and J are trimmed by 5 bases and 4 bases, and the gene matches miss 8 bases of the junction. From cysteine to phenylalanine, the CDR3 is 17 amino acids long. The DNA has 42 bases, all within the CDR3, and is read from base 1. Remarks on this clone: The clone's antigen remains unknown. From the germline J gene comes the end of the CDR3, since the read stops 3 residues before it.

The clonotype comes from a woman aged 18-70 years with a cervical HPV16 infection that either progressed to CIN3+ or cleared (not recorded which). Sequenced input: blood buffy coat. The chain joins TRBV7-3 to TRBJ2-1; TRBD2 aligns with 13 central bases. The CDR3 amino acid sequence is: CASSKAGTSGEYNEQFF. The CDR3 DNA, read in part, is TGTGCCAGCAGCAAGGCCGGGACTAGCGGGGAATACAATGAG.